The sequence of this T cell receptor (beta chain) was determined in a study of control samples from healthy donors and cancer patients. Sequencing was performed with immunoSEQ multiplex PCR; in TCRdb, only in-frame clones are kept and a portion is missing. The table shows about 120,000 clones, with about 86% occurring only once. V lost 3 bases and J lost 14, with 10 bases in between. CDR3 length: 10 residues. Germline V gives CDR1 SGDLS, CDR2 YYNGEE. This TCR was sampled from a man between 25 and 39 years old in good health. V is TRBV9 and J is TRBJ2-3; unclear D gene. What was sequenced was blood. CDR3: CASSGKGRYF. The CDR3 nucleotides read TGTGCCAGCAGCGGGAAGGGAAGGTATTTT.